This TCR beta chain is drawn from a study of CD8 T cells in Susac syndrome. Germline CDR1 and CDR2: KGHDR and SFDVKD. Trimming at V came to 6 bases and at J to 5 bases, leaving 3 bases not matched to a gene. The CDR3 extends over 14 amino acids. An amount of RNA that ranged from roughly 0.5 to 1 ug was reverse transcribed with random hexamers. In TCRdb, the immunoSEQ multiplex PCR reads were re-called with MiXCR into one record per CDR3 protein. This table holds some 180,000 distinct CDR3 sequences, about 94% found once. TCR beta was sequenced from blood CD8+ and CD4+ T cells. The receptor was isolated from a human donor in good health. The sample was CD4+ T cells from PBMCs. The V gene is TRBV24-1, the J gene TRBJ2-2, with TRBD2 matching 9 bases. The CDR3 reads CATSKAGGTGELFF. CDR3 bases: TGTGCCACCAGTAAAGCGGGAGGAACCGGGGAGCTGTTTTTT.